A single sample is the source of the 18 T cell receptor beta chains below, sequenced in a study of identifying expanded T cells in peripheral blood. Sequenced by immunoSEQ multiplex PCR; TCRdb stores in-frame clones only, minus some. The sample carries roughly 130,000 clones, 80% to 90% recorded once. Sequenced material: blood. The source is a person aged 18 to 75 in good health.

V and J are TRBV6-5 and TRBJ1-1, with D hard to call. V was clipped by 5 bases and J by 1 base, with 14 bases between them. The germline gives CDR1 MNHEY, CDR2 SVGAGI. The CDR3 spans 15 residues. The CDR3 region has the DNA TGTGCCAGCAGTCCAAGGACGTCAGCGAACACTGAAGCTTTCTTT. It translates to CASSPRTSANTEAFF.

The rearrangement joins TRBV20-1 to TRBJ2-3; no clear D. Germline CDR1 reads DFQATT; CDR2 reads SNEGSKA (reference sequence). CDR3 length: 11 residues. The CDR3 spells CRAAGTDTQYF. The CDR3 DNA follows: TGCAGGGCTGCGGGCACAGATACGCAGTATTTT.

The V and J genes are TRBV6-5 and TRBJ1-6; D possibly corresponds to TRBD1 (5 bases). This CDR3 region has 15 residues. Germline V gives CDR1 MNHEY, CDR2 SVGAGI. The V end lost 4 bases, the J end lost 10 bases, and 17 bases lay between the germline ends. The CDR3, as DNA: TGTGCCAGCAGTTTATGGGGGAGGAGAGGATCACCCCTCCACTTT. Translated, it gives CASSLWGRRGSPLHF.

This clone was picked up one time. The junction does not match germline at one end; this may be a read error. The chain carries TRBV7-2 and TRBJ2-7, with D possibly being TRBD2 (6 bases). CDR1 is SGHTA, CDR2 FQGNSA, per germline. This CDR3 spans 12 amino acids. CDR3 sequence reads: CASSLARGAENF. In nucleotides, the CDR3 is TGTGCCAGCAGCTTAGCTCGCGGGGCCGAGAACTTC.

This chain links TRBV19 with TRBJ2-3, with D maybe TRBD2 (6 bases). Looked up from germline, CDR1 is LNHDA and CDR2 is SQIVND (reference sequence). The CDR3 sequence is 16 residues long. V lost 3 bases and J 0 bases, leaving 13 bases between the germline ends. Here the CDR3 reads CASSMFSGTSTDTQYF. CDR3 nucleotides: TGTGCCAGTAGTATGTTTTCCGGGACTAGCACAGATACGCAGTATTTT.

The chain joins TRBV7-2 to TRBJ2-7; D is possibly TRBD2 (5 bases). V dropped 4 bases and J dropped 0 bases, with 13 bases sitting between them. The germline V gene has CDR1 SGHTA and CDR2 FQGNSA. CDR3 length equals 15 residues. The CDR3, as DNA: TGTGCCAGCAGCTCCGAGGCGGGTAGCTCCTACGAGCAGTACTTC. Amino acids: CASSSEAGSSYEQYF.

This clone was found a few times. The V call is TRBV19, the J call TRBJ1-4; D ambiguous. V dropped 8 bases and J dropped 0 bases, with 10 bases sitting between them. CDR1 LNHDA and CDR2 SQIVND come from the germline V gene (reference sequence). The CDR3 is 14 amino acids. The CDR3 here is CASRQTATNEKLFF. The CDR3 DNA reads as TGTGCCAGTCGCCAGACTGCAACTAATGAAAAACTGTTTTTT.

The rearrangement joins TRBV5-4 to TRBJ2-3; 11 nucleotides agree with TRBD2. Unmatched junction bases numbered 6, after V lost 4 bases and J lost 2 bases. Germline V gene data show CDR1 as SGHNT and CDR2 as YYREEE (reference sequence). The CDR3 runs 16 residues. CDR3 nucleotide sequence: TGTGCCAGCAGCCACCGACTAGCGGGAAACACAGATACGCAGTATTTT. It is translated as CASSHRLAGNTDTQYF.

This sequence joins TRBV29-1 and TRBJ2-5, with 8 bases aligning to TRBD1. Trimming took 3 bases from V and 7 from J; bases not matched to a gene: 13. The CDR3 extends over 15 amino acids. CDR1 SQVTM and CDR2 ANQGSEA come from the germline V gene. The CDR3 region is CSVDYRQGSGGTQYF. The CDR3 region has the DNA TGCAGCGTTGACTACCGACAGGGGAGTGGCGGGACCCAGTACTTC. The entire variable domain, with the rest obtained from reference TRBV29-1 and TRBJ2-5, is as follows: SAVISQKPSRDICQRGTSLTIQCQVDSQVTMMFWYRQQPGQSLTLIATANQGSEATYESGFVIDKFPISRPNLTFSTLTVSNMSPEDSSIYLCSVDYRQGSGGTQYFGPGTRLLVL.

V and J are TRBV4-2 and TRBJ1-4; a weak D match, TRBD1 (6 bases). Trimming left V 0 bases short and J 5 bases short, with 13 bases between. CDR1 and CDR2 from the germline V gene are LGHNA and YNFKEQ. The CDR3 is 16 residues long. The CDR3 DNA reads TGTGCCAGCAGCCAAGAGGGGGGCAGGTCGAATGAAAAACTGTTTTTT. It codes for CASSQEGGRSNEKLFF.

The rearrangement links TRBV7-3 to TRBJ2-3; 11 nucleotides match TRBD1. Germline V gene sequence: CDR1 SGHTA, CDR2 FQGTGA. Losses at the gene ends were 0 bases for V and 4 bases for J; bases not matched to a gene: 6. There are 17 residues in the CDR3. The CDR3 DNA reads TGTGCCAGCAGCTTAACGGGGGACAGGGGGAGGGCAGATACGCAGTATTTT. Its protein is CASSLTGDRGRADTQYF.

The J gene is TRBJ1-1, the V gene TRBV6-5; D call uncertain. Trimming shortened V by 2 bases and J by 3 bases, and 7 bases separated the two germline ends. The CDR3 is made up of 13 amino acids. Germline V CDR1 and CDR2: MNHEY, SVGAGI. The CDR3 DNA is TGTGCCAGCAGTTACCAAGGGTACACTGAAGCTTTCTTT. The encoded protein is CASSYQGYTEAFF.

The CDR3 region is CASTRNSKRNEAFF. CDR3 sequence (DNA): TGTGCCAGCACCCGGAACTCAAAACGTAATGAAGCTTTCTTT. The chain is built from TRBV7-2 and TRBJ1-1; D unclear. Germline values: CDR1 SGHTA, CDR2 FQGNSA. This CDR3 is built from 14 residues. V was trimmed by 7 bases and J by 7 bases, leaving 19 bases between them. The full variable domain, its missing parts supplied by reference TRBV7-2 and TRBJ1-1, is GAGVSQSPSNKVTEKGKDVELRCDPISGHTALYWYRQSLGQGLEFLIYFQGNSAPDKSGLPSDRFSAERTGGSVSTLTIQRTQQEDSAVYLCASTRNSKRNEAFFGQGTRLTVV.

The CDR3 sequence: CASSLGHSATNEKLFF. CDR3 coding DNA: TGTGCCAGCAGCTTGGGACACAGTGCAACTAATGAAAAACTGTTTTTT. The chain employs TRBV4-2 and TRBJ1-4, with D tentatively TRBD1 (6 bases). Trimming left V 5 bases short and J 0 bases short, with 13 bases between. From germline, CDR1 is LGHNA and CDR2 YNFKEQ. The CDR3 contains 16 residues.

The CDR3 loop is CASRWGQGGQPQHF. The CDR3 bases are TGTGCCAGCAGGTGGGGACAGGGAGGTCAGCCCCAGCATTTT. This sequence joins TRBV6-6 and TRBJ1-5, with TRBD1 matching 9 bases. Looked up from germline, CDR1 is MNHNY and CDR2 is SVGAGI (reference sequence). Germline trimming cut 6 bases from V and 6 bases from J; bases unmatched to any gene: 6. This CDR3 comprises 14 residues.

This clone appeared a single time. This chain connects TRBV11-3 to TRBJ2-2; D perhaps matches TRBD1 (7 bases). Germline V lookup: CDR1 SGHNT, CDR2 YENEEA. CDR3 length: 16 amino acids. V was clipped by 1 base and J by 5 bases, with 14 bases between them. CDR3 nucleotides: TGTGCCAGCAGCTTAGGAACAGGGGAGGTAACCGGGGAGCTGTTTTTT. This translates into CASSLGTGEVTGELFF.

The rearrangement uses TRBV6-6 and TRBJ2-5, with TRBD2 as a possible D gene (6 bases). The CDR3 is 12 amino acids. The V and J ends lost 6 bases and 4 bases respectively, with 9 bases between them. Germline CDR1 is MNHNY and CDR2 is SVGAGI (reference sequence). The CDR3 spells CASREGRETQYF. The CDR3 DNA reads as TGTGCCAGCAGGGAGGGGAGAGAGACCCAGTACTTC.

This chain joins TRBV18 and TRBJ1-1; D unclear. Per germline, CDR1 KGHSH and CDR2 LQKENI. The CDR3 has 14 residues. Trimming cost V 3 bases and J 3 bases, with 11 bases left between them. CDR3 loop: CASSPGWRDTEAFF. The DNA for the CDR3 is TGTGCCAGCTCACCGGGGTGGAGGGACACTGAAGCTTTCTTT.